What follows are 6 T cell receptor beta chains derived from one specimen sequenced in a study of early T cells in non-severe SARS-CoV-2 infection listed by TCRdb under 2021. The library was made by 5' RACE. TCRdb records NextSeq 500 as the sequencer. TCRdb passed the public sequencing reads through fastp at Q25 and MiXCR, retaining productive beta sequences. Entries are consolidated by CDR3 protein sequence, retaining the most common genes and DNA. Here the sample has 65,000 to 95,000 distinct CDR3 sequences; over 9% occur a single time. The ten largest clonotypes hold 4.5% to 5% of the sample. Input material: whole blood. These receptors all come from an adult who was a healthcare worker with PCR-confirmed SARS-CoV-2 infection or an uninfected control (not recorded which).

This clonotype was counted at least ten times. The chain employs TRBV2 and TRBJ2-1; perhaps TRBD1 as D (5 bases). CDR1 is SNHLY, CDR2 FYNNEI, per germline. The CDR3 sequence is 13 residues long. V gave up 1 base and J gave up 9 bases, with 10 bases separating them. CDR3 loop: CASSEETRGEQFF. The CDR3, as DNA: TGTGCCAGCAGTGAAGAAACAAGGGGTGAGCAGTTCTTC. The full variable domain, in which reference TRBV2 and TRBJ2-1 provide the parts outside the CDR3, is EPEVTQTPSHQVTQMGQEVILRCVPISNHLYFYWYRQILGQKVEFLVSFYNNEISEKSEIFDDQFSVERPDGSNFTLKIRSTKLEDSAMYFCASSEETRGEQFFGPGTRLTVL.

This clonotype was seen just once. The chain combines TRBV20-1 with TRBJ2-1, with a weak D call TRBD2 (6 bases). Germline V gene sequence: CDR1 DFQATT, CDR2 SNEGSKA (reference sequence). This CDR3 contains 17 residues. The V end was cut by 5 bases, the J end by 7 bases, with 27 bases between. DNA of the CDR3: TGCAGTGCTGGCGCCCTCAGCGGACGGGGAGGTCGGAATGAGCAGTTCTTC. Amino acids: CSAGALSGRGGRNEQFF.

In this sample, this clonotype turned up many times. In nucleotides, the CDR3 is TGCAGTGCAGGACGCGTCCCCTACAATGAGCAGTTCTTC. Translating gives CSAGRVPYNEQFF. The chain uses TRBV20-1 and TRBJ2-1; D uncertain. This CDR3 has 13 amino acids. The V end was cut by 6 bases, the J end by 2 bases, with 11 bases between. Germline lookup yields CDR1 DFQATT and CDR2 SNEGSKA (reference sequence).

This clonotype was observed a few times. V is TRBV29-1 and J is TRBJ2-5; no definite D call. CDR1 is SQVTM and CDR2 is ANQGSEA in the germline V gene. This CDR3 is 12 amino acids long. V was clipped by 6 bases and J by 5 bases, with 13 bases between them. The CDR3 nucleotides are TGCAGCGTAGTGCATGTTGTGGAGACCCAGTACTTC. The encoded protein is CSVVHVVETQYF.

This rearrangement joins TRBV2 to TRBJ1-6, with D possibly matching TRBD1 (5 bases). Germline loops: CDR1 SNHLY, CDR2 FYNNEI. The V and J ends lost 7 bases and 10 bases respectively, with 14 bases between them. The CDR3 covers 13 residues. DNA for the CDR3: TGTGCCAGCAACCCAGGGTGGGGCTCACCCCTCCACTTT. Protein: CASNPGWGSPLHF.

The chain links TRBV9 to TRBJ2-1; D is possibly TRBD1 (6 bases). Germline CDR1 is SGDLS and CDR2 is YYNGEE. V gave up 1 base and J gave up 16 bases, with 21 bases separating them. CDR3 length equals 14 residues. The CDR3 DNA sequence: TGTGCCAGCAGCGTAAAGGGAATAGGGACATCGGTATTCTTC. It codes for CASSVKGIGTSVFF.